Listed below are T cell receptor beta chains from one sample, sequenced in a study of blood T cell repertoires in COVID-19. Method: immunoSEQ multiplex PCR; TCRdb's copy keeps in-frame clones and lacks some. Of some 300,000 clones detected, over 85% appear once; the ten largest clones hold less than 9.5%. Input material: PBMCs or T cells enriched from blood (not recorded which). These TCRs come from a woman in her 30s who had recovered from COVID-19. The CDR3 runs from the conserved cysteine through the conserved F or W. The order of the fields is V gene, J gene, clone size, CDR3 protein. Clone sizes are given selectively: once, few, many, or a class where the clone is expanded.

v_call: TRBV9
j_call: TRBJ1-1
clone_size: once
cdr3_aa: CASSIQMGRGANTEAFF

v_call: TRBV29-1
j_call: TRBJ2-1
clone_size: few
cdr3_aa: CSVESGSLYNEQFF

v_call: TRBV18
j_call: TRBJ2-7
clone_size: .
cdr3_aa: CASSQSSDSYEQYF

v_call: TRBV7-8
j_call: TRBJ1-3
clone_size: .
cdr3_aa: CASSLLLSGNTIYF

v_call: TRBV5-1
j_call: TRBJ1-1
clone_size: .
cdr3_aa: CASISTGGTEAFF

v_call: TRBV6-2/TRBV6-3
j_call: TRBJ2-7
clone_size: once
cdr3_aa: CASSKNRDYLIWEQYF

v_call: TRBV29-1
j_call: TRBJ1-1
clone_size: .
cdr3_aa: CSVEGEGRTTEAFF

v_call: TRBV5-6
j_call: TRBJ2-7
clone_size: once
cdr3_aa: CASSWDRGYEQYF

v_call: TRBV11-3
j_call: TRBJ2-7
clone_size: .
cdr3_aa: CASSPSSGSSYEQYF

v_call: TRBV30
j_call: TRBJ2-3
clone_size: .
cdr3_aa: CAWSPSRLAGVIDTQYF

v_call: TRBV9
j_call: TRBJ2-3
clone_size: .
cdr3_aa: CASSTSGREADTQYF

v_call: TRBV4-3
j_call: TRBJ1-1
clone_size: .
cdr3_aa: CASSQDWTGQTEAFF

v_call: TRBV7-2
j_call: TRBJ1-5
clone_size: .
cdr3_aa: CASSLQSNQPQHF

v_call: TRBV27
j_call: TRBJ2-2
clone_size: .
cdr3_aa: CASSPDTDFTGELFF

v_call: TRBV5-5
j_call: TRBJ1-2
clone_size: .
cdr3_aa: CASSLGTAFYGYTF